Listed here is a single T cell receptor beta chain. Antigen: not known. It was healthy bone marrow donors who served as donors. The CDR3 spans 14 residues. V was trimmed by 8 bases and J by 2 bases, leaving 14 bases between them. Per germline, CDR1 WSHSY and CDR2 SAAADI. This sample is drawn from a study of cytomegalovirus exposure and HLA in healthy donors. The PCR made use of 60 Vbeta and 13 Jbeta primers. Assay used: immunoSEQ multiplex PCR; TCRdb lists only in-frame clones, some missing. Among 110,000 to 150,000 clones listed, approximately 80% were seen once. Broader study findings: Most TCR sequences were rare, but some public TCRs occurred in many donors. An Asian-associated ancestry cluster reportedly showed fewer N-insertions than the roughly 670-donor mean in a later analysis.

The source is a male donor in good health and CMV-seronegative. This chain uses TRBV10-2 with TRBJ2-3; a possible D gene is TRBD2 (6 bases). Specimen: PBMCs. In nucleotides, the CDR3 is TGCGCCAGCCATTACCGGGGGACCACAGATACGCAGTATTTT. The encoded protein is CASHYRGTTDTQYF.